This is a list of T cell receptor beta chains from one sample in a study of blood T cell repertoires in COVID-19. TCRdb's copy holds only in-frame clones and misses some; the assay was immunoSEQ multiplex PCR. The sample has roughly 70,000 clones, about 70% seen once. Material for sequencing was peripheral blood. The receptors were sampled from a man between 60 and 75 years old with acute or convalescent COVID-19. Both conserved end residues are part of each CDR3.

v_call	j_call	cdr3_aa
TRBV11-2	TRBJ2-1	CASSFSLGGSDEQFF
TRBV7-3	TRBJ2-5	CASSPDREVETQYF
TRBV7-2	TRBJ2-5	CASSSGDYTQETQYF
TRBV19	TRBJ1-1	CASSNKGFGQTEAFF
TRBV6-1	TRBJ1-5	CASSEVGHNQPQHF
TRBV6-5	TRBJ1-1	CASRNELSAFF
TRBV12-3/TRBV12-4	TRBJ1-1	CASSYFNGLEAFF
TRBV5-1	TRBJ1-2	CASSLEEGGDYTF
TRBV28	TRBJ1-2	CASTPPQLDGYTF
TRBV7-7	TRBJ2-3	CASSVGGPKDTQYF
TRBV19	TRBJ2-7	CASSAGREASEQYF
TRBV30	TRBJ2-2	CAWRSSGTPGELFF
TRBV5-8	TRBJ2-2	CASSLDGGRGELFF
TRBV28	TRBJ2-5	CASSFSSDRAEETQYF
TRBV29-1	TRBJ1-1	CSVFSSGTEAFF
TRBV5-6	TRBJ2-1	CASSKRLAGSYNEQFF
TRBV4-1	TRBJ2-1	CASSRTGVDNEQFF
TRBV28	TRBJ1-4	CASSSTIGQGASEKLFF
TRBV15	TRBJ2-2	CATSREPGLENTGELFF
TRBV7-2	TRBJ2-5	CASSLTSGTETQYF
TRBV28	TRBJ1-4	CASSFLREDEKLFF
TRBV6-1	TRBJ1-4	CASSEALGTPNEKLFF
TRBV21-1	TRBJ1-5	CASSKAIRTGLHQPQHF
TRBV7-7	TRBJ2-3	CASSRDYLSDTQYF